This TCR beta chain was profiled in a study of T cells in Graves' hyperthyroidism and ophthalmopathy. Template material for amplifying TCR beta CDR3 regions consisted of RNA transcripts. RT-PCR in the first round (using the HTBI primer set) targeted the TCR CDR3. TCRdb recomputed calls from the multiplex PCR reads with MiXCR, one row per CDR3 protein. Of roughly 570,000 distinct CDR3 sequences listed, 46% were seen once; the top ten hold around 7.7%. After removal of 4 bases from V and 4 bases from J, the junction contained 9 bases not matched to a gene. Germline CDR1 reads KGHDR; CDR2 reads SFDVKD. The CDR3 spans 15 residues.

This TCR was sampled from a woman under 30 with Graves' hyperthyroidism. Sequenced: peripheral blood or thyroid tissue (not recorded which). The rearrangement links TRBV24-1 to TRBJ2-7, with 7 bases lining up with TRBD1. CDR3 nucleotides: TGTGCCACCAGTGAGTCAACTGGACAGGTATACGAGCAGTACTTC. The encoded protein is CATSESTGQVYEQYF.